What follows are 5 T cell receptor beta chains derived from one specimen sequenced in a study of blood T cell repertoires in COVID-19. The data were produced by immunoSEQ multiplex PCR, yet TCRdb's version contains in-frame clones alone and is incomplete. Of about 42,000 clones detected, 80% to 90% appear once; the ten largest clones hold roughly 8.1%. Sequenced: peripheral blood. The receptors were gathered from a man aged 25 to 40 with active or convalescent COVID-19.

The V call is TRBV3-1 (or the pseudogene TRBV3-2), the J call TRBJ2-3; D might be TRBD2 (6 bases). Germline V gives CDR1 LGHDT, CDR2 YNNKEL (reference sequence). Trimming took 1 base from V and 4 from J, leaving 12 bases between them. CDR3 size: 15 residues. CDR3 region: CASSQVALASDTQYF. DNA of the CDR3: TGTGCCAGCAGCCAAGTGGCACTAGCCTCAGATACGCAGTATTTT.

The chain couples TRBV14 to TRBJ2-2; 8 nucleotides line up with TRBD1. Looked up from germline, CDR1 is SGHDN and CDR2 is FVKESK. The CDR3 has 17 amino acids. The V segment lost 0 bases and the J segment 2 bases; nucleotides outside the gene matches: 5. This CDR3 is CASSQDGRGQNTGELFF. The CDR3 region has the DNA TGTGCCAGCAGCCAAGATGGCAGGGGGCAAAACACCGGGGAGCTGTTTTTT.

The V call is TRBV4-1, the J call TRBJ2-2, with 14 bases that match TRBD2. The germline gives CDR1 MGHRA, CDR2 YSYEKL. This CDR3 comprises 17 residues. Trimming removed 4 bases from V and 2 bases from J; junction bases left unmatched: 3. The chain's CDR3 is CASSRGLAGVNTGELFF. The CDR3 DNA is TGCGCCAGCAGCCGGGGACTAGCGGGGGTCAACACCGGGGAGCTGTTTTTT.

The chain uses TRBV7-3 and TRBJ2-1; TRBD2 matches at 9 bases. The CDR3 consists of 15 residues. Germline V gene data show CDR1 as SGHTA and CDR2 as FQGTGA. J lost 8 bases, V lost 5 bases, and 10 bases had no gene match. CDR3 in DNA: TGTGCCAGCAGCCCTAATGCGGGACTAGCCCATGAGCAGTTCTTC. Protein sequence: CASSPNAGLAHEQFF. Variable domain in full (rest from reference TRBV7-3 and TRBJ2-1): GAGVSQTPSNKVTEKGKYVELRCDPISGHTALYWYRQSLGQGPEFLIYFQGTGAADDSGLPNDRFFAVRPEGSVSTLKIQRTERGDSAVYLCASSPNAGLAHEQFFGPGTRLTVL.

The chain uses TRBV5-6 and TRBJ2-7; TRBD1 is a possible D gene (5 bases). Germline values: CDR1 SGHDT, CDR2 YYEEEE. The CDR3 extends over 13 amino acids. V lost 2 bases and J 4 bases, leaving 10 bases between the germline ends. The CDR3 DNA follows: TGTGCCAGCAGCTTCGGCAGGGCATACGAGCAGTACGTC. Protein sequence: CASSFGRAYEQYV.